This T cell receptor (beta chain) was recorded in a study of immune characterization of retroperitoneal liposarcoma. Germline loops: CDR1 MRHNA, CDR2 SNTAGT. The CDR3 is made up of 15 amino acids. V lost 3 bases and J lost 5; bases outside the gene matches: 8. MiXCR, run by TCRdb on the PCR reads, gives a single entry per CDR3 protein. The profile shows around 19,000 distinct CDR3 sequences, about 35% of them singletons. This clonotype was recorded a few times. Material: blood. The sequence came from a male donor with retroperitoneal liposarcoma. This chain joins TRBV6-4 and TRBJ2-3; 7 nucleotides agree with TRBD2. CDR3 in amino acids: CASSEVGGPGDTQYF. The CDR3 region has the DNA TGTGCCAGCAGTGAGGTGGGAGGGCCCGGAGATACGCAGTATTTT.